Below are 4 T cell receptor beta chains sequenced from a single sample in a study of blood T cell repertoires in COVID-19. Clones were read by immunoSEQ multiplex PCR, and TCRdb kept only the in-frame ones, dropping some. This table holds over 50,000 clones, around 87% found once. The sample taken for sequencing was peripheral blood. All receptors derive from a man aged 60 to 69 with acute or convalescent COVID-19.

The chain employs TRBV5-5 and TRBJ2-3; 9 bases fit TRBD2. Trimming cost V 3 bases and J 1 base; bases outside gene matches: 3. This CDR3 region has 15 residues. In germline, CDR1 is SGHKS, CDR2 YYEKEE (reference sequence). DNA for the CDR3: TGTGCCAGCAGCTCCTGGACTAGCGGCACAGATACGCAGTATTTT. It is translated as CASSSWTSGTDTQYF.

This clone was seen only a few times. V and J are TRBV25-1 and TRBJ2-7; TRBD2 aligns across 10 bases. This CDR3 contains 15 residues. With 2 bases clipped from V and 5 bases from J, the junction kept 6 bases outside the gene matches. Germline assignment: CDR1 MGHDK and CDR2 SYGVNS. CDR3 residues: CASSEPTSGFDEQYF. In DNA, the CDR3 is TGTGCCAGCAGTGAACCGACTAGCGGGTTCGACGAGCAGTACTTC.

The V and J genes are TRBV10-1 and TRBJ1-2; 7 positions match TRBD1. V was clipped by 0 bases and J by 5 bases; unmatched bases: 0. Germline V CDR1 and CDR2: WNHNN, SYGVQD (reference sequence). The CDR3 contains 13 residues. DNA for the CDR3: TGCGCCAGCAGTGAGTCGACAGGGTATGGCTACACCTTC. Amino acid sequence: CASSESTGYGYTF.

The rearrangement uses TRBV3-1 (or the pseudogene TRBV3-2) and TRBJ2-3; D gene uncertain. Per germline, CDR1 LGHDT and CDR2 YNNKEL (reference sequence). This CDR3 region has 14 residues. Trimming pared 2 bases from V and 0 bases from J, leaving 6 bases between. The CDR3 coding sequence is TGTGCCAGCAGCCAAATCCCTAGCACAGATACGCAGTATTTT. Translation gives CASSQIPSTDTQYF.